The sequence of this TCR beta chain was determined in a study of Graves' ophthalmopathy and Graves' hyperthyroidism. For repertoire sequencing, the TCR beta CDR3 regions were amplified from RNA transcripts. The workflow started with a first-round RT-PCR run with HTBI primers and then moved on to a second-round multiplex PCR. TCRdb re-called the multiplex PCR reads with MiXCR, one entry per CDR3 protein. The table records around 600,000 distinct CDR3 sequences, about 41% of them present only once. Study-wide results and limits: Most expanded thyroid clonotypes above 0.001 frequency also appeared in blood.

The V end lost 3 bases, the J end lost 4 bases, and 12 bases lay between the germline ends. From germline, CDR1 is SGHNT and CDR2 YENEEA. CDR3 length equals 14 residues. Ophthalmopathy donors' eye disease showed moderate-to-severe activity, CAS of at least 3, NOSPECS of at least 4 and duration under 3 months. No donor had other autoimmune disease, uncontrolled infection, pregnancy or lactation. Fresh peripheral blood (approximately 9.2 ml) yielded the PBMCs. This clonotype was seen many times. Its target is unknown. The sample comprised peripheral blood. This chain links TRBV11-3 with TRBJ1-1, with D possibly TRBD1 on 5 matching bases. The origin of this receptor is an adult man with Graves' ophthalmopathy. CDR3 sequence: CASSFEGIGTEAFF. CDR3 bases: TGTGCCAGCAGCTTTGAGGGGATCGGCACTGAAGCTTTCTTT. The whole variable domain, remainder taken from reference TRBV11-3 and TRBJ1-1, is EAGVVQSPRYKIIEKKQPVAFWCNPISGHNTLYWYLQNLGQGPELLIRYENEEAVDDSQLPKDRFSAERLKGVDSTLKIQPAELGDSAVYLCASSFEGIGTEAFFGQGTRLTVV.